These 4 T cell receptor beta chains share one sample of origin, sequenced in a study of T-cell memory formation after mild COVID-19. TCRdb recomputed calls from the 5' RACE reads with MiXCR, one row per CDR3 protein. The sample has tens of thousands of distinct CDR3 sequences; approximately 15% are singletons. Sequencing used PBMCs or a T cell subset sorted from them (not recorded which). Receptors originate from an adult woman who had mild COVID-19 (a few samples of this study predate the infection). Cell type and time point are not known.

This clonotype was detected a few times. The V gene is TRBV12-3 or TRBV12-4, the J gene TRBJ2-2; TRBD1 is a possible D gene (5 bases). The CDR3 contains 14 residues. The V end lost 4 bases, the J end lost 2 bases, and 8 bases lay between the germline ends. CDR3 sequence reads: CASSSTVNTGELFF. In DNA form, the CDR3 reads TGTGCCAGCAGTTCGACAGTTAACACCGGGGAGCTGTTTTTT.

The genes are TRBV9 and TRBJ1-2; D is unresolved. The germline V gene has CDR1 SGDLS and CDR2 YYNGEE. Trimming took 0 bases from V and 6 from J, leaving 12 bases between them. This CDR3 is built from 14 residues. CDR3 region: CASSVDESGDGYTF. Here the CDR3 DNA reads TGTGCCAGCAGCGTAGACGAATCCGGGGATGGCTACACCTTC.

This clonotype showed up just a few times. The rearrangement links TRBV5-6 to TRBJ2-7; 9 nucleotides agree with TRBD1. The germline V gene encodes CDR1 SGHDT and CDR2 YYEEEE. The CDR3 sequence is 14 residues long. V gave up 4 bases and J gave up 4 bases; unmatched junction bases: 6. Here the CDR3 DNA reads TGTGCCAGCAGCCACAGGGGGCGAAAGTACGAGCAGTACTTC. This encodes CASSHRGRKYEQYF.

This clonotype was recorded a few times. As the CDR3 is not closed by the conserved phenylalanine or tryptophan, this likely results from a read error. This chain links TRBV6-2 or TRBV6-3 with TRBJ1-5; possibly TRBD1 for D (5 bases). Trimming pared 2 bases from V and 1 base from J, leaving 21 bases between. Germline-derived CDR1 and CDR2 are MNHEY and SVGEGT. The CDR3 is made up of 19 amino acids. Here the CDR3 reads CASSYLRGGGVTSNQPQHS. CDR3 sequence (DNA): TGTGCCAGCAGTTACCTCCGGGGCGGAGGGGTTACGAGCAATCAGCCCCAGCATTCT.